This T cell receptor (beta chain) is from a study of T cell responses to AZD1222 COVID-19 vaccine (dated by TCRdb to the early 2020s). Regarding the study in general: A total of 233 trial participants underwent TCR sequencing, of whom around 210 had received two doses of AZD1222 and roughly 26 had received two doses of the MenACWY control vaccine. Enrollment into the trials was organized by age into subgroups of 18-55, 56-69 and 70-plus years, and those subgroups contained 148, 28 and 57 TCR-sequenced participants, respectively.

The CDR3 starts with the cysteine, ends with the phenylalanine, and has 17 residues. The read is trimmed to its CDR3 DNA, 51 bases read in frame from base 1. Trimming accounts for 2 bases at V and 6 bases at J, while the number of junction bases matched to no gene is 5. Per the germline V gene, SGHTA is the CDR1 and FQGTGA is the CDR2. The CDR3 regions of human TCRbeta chains were subjected to immunosequencing. From the authors' description of their analysis: TCRs in the repertoires were matched against a reference library of SARS-CoV-2-specific TCRs that had been generated with the MIRA antigen-specificity platform. Breadth was defined as the fraction of unique TCRs that were SARS-CoV-2-associated, and depth was defined as the fraction of total T cells that were SARS-CoV-2-associated. Using the MIRA data, each spike-specific TCR was assigned both to the spike region to which the TCR was reactive and to a CD4 or CD8 class. Log10-transformed breadth and depth values were compared by one-way ANOVA with Sidak's multiple comparisons tests. Held by TCRdb, this immuneACCESS table contains in-frame sequences only and omits some clones. Under half of the omission traces to an unresolved V gene where checked; the cause of the rest is unknown. V, J and clone size derive from that table, while D and trimming were established from the DNA sequence. The sample data list 100,000 or so clones, and about 94% of these were observed just once. The ten biggest clones cover roughly 3% of the sample.

In regard to this clone: This receptor's antigen is unknown. No clone much larger than this one lies a single base away; base qualities are absent.

The time point label, read with the paper, signifies: about 28 days (+/-7) after the second vaccine dose. AZD1222 recipients given second doses at about 4 weeks or at about 12 weeks were pooled, since spike-specific TCR depth and breadth were not found to differ between the two schedules. The vaccinee samples were drawn from two UK trials, COV001 and COV002, one of which was a single-blind randomized controlled phase 2/3 trial testing AZD1222 (ChAdOx1 nCoV-19) in healthy adults. For TCRbeta chain sequencing, PBMC samples from trial participants were taken at day 0 and at day 28 after the second dose. Overall results and qualifications from the work: The 56-69-year group was small, and its depth increase did not reach significance, likely because of low power. Most participants were white British and females outnumbered males, and the authors suggested that clonal diversity may have been underestimated. Reportedly, close to half of the unique spike-specific TCRs recognized epitopes lying outside the regions that are mutated in the B.1.351 and B.1.1.7 variants. The vaccine-associated CD4 TCRs covered the entire spike protein, and the dominant responses fell in regions 160-218 and 743-854. After two AZD1222 doses, spike-specific TCR breadth and depth were significantly higher than at day 0 and than in MenACWY recipients. Conclusions about previously exposed vaccinees are limited because only a handful of AZD1222 recipients were SARS-CoV-2 seropositive at baseline. Because no day 14 peak-response samples were available, the repertoires could be characterized only after the peak T cell response.

This clonotype originated in an adult who received the AZD1222 COVID-19 vaccine. This specimen was peripheral blood, taken 28 days after the second AZD1222 dose. The rearranged segments are TRBV7-3 and TRBJ2-1, and 15 junctional nucleotides match TRBD2. Read as DNA, the sequence is TGTGCCAGCAGCTTAGGACTAGCGGGGGGGAAAATCAATGAGCAGTTCTTC. Its protein is CASSLGLAGGKINEQFF.